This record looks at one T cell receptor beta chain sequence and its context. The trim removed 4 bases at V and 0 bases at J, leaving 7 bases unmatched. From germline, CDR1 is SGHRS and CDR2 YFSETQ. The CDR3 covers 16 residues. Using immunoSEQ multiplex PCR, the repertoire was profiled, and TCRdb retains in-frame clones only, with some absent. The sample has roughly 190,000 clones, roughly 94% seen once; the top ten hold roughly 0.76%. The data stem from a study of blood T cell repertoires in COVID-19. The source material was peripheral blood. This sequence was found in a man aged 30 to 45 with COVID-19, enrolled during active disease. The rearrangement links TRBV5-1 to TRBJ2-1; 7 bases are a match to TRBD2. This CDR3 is CASSPWGGSSYNEQFF. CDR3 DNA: TGCGCCAGCAGCCCCTGGGGGGGGAGCTCCTACAATGAGCAGTTCTTC.